The 13 T cell receptor beta chains given below trace back to one sample, sequenced in a study of Ad26.COV2.S vaccination and SARS-CoV-2 variants. The data were produced by immunoSEQ multiplex PCR, yet TCRdb's version contains in-frame clones alone and is incomplete. The sample yields roughly 300,000 clones, about 88% seen once. Treatment reported: around 19 received Ad26.COV2.S at low or high dose, single or two shots; 5 received placebo; per-sample allocation not given. All samples were drawn on day 63, counting from the first vaccine or placebo injection. Sequenced here: peripheral blood, sampled in a trial of Ad26.COV2.S vaccine versus placebo. The receptor source for this set is a person aged 18-65 years who received the Ad26.COV2.S COVID-19 vaccine or a placebo.

The chain links TRBV5-1 to TRBJ2-5; the D gene is possibly TRBD2 (5 bases). V dropped 4 bases and J dropped 2 bases, with 15 bases sitting between them. CDR1 and CDR2 (germline): SGHRS, YFSETQ. CDR3 length: 15 residues. CDR3 protein: CASSGTRGRQETQYF. As DNA, the CDR3 is TGCGCCAGCAGCGGTACCCGGGGTAGACAAGAGACCCAGTACTTC.

The V call is TRBV23-1, the J call TRBJ1-4; 8 bases agree with TRBD1. TRBV23-1 is an ORF for which the function is uncertain. The CDR3 has 17 residues. The V gene end was trimmed by 4 bases and the J gene end by 4 bases; junction bases not matched to a gene: 11. The CDR3 reads CASSPDPDREDNEKLFF. CDR3 sequence (DNA): TGCGCCAGCAGTCCCGATCCGGACAGGGAGGATAATGAAAAACTGTTTTTT.

The chain has TRBV6-2 or TRBV6-3 and TRBJ2-1; either TRBD1 or TRBD2 may fit D (6 bases each). Germline-derived CDR1 and CDR2 are MNHEY and SVGEGT. The CDR3 extends over 14 amino acids. V gave up 2 bases and J gave up 8 bases, with 13 bases separating them. The CDR3 spells CASSYVQGRHEQFF. The CDR3 nucleotides read TGTGCCAGCAGTTACGTGCAGGGGAGGCATGAGCAGTTCTTC.

V usage is TRBV25-1 and J usage is TRBJ2-1; TRBD2 matches at 10 bases. Germline V lookup: CDR1 MGHDK, CDR2 SYGVNS. The CDR3 consists of 16 residues. Germline trimming cut 0 bases from V and 7 bases from J; bases unmatched to any gene: 6. CDR3 DNA: TGTGCCAGCAGTGAATATGGGACTAGCGTATGGAATGAGCAGTTCTTC. This sequence encodes CASSEYGTSVWNEQFF.

This chain links TRBV9 with TRBJ2-5, with 8 bases lining up with TRBD2. The germline CDR1 and CDR2 sequences are SGDLS and YYNGEE. Losses at the gene ends were 0 bases for V and 2 bases for J; bases not matched to a gene: 6. CDR3 length equals 16 residues. The CDR3 spells CASSVAAAGVQETQYF. For the CDR3, the DNA is TGTGCCAGCAGCGTAGCTGCAGCGGGGGTTCAAGAGACCCAGTACTTC. The full variable domain, in which reference TRBV9 and TRBJ2-5 provide the parts outside the CDR3, is DSGVTQTPKHLITATGQRVTLRCSPRSGDLSVYWYQQSLDQGLQFLIQYYNGEERAKGNILERFSAQQFPDLHSELNLSSLELGDSALYFCASSVAAAGVQETQYFGPGTRLLVL.

The rearrangement joins TRBV11-2 to TRBJ2-2; the D gene is possibly TRBD2 (6 bases). CDR1 and CDR2 from the germline V gene are SGHAT and FQNNGV. The V end lost 1 base, the J end lost 9 bases, and 9 bases lay between the germline ends. The CDR3 extends over 13 amino acids. CDR3 DNA: TGTGCCAGCAGCTTAGGACTAGACCGGGAGCTGTTTTTT. It encodes CASSLGLDRELFF.

The chain employs TRBV6-6 and TRBJ1-2; 10 nucleotides agree with TRBD1. This CDR3 comprises 13 residues. Trimming removed 6 bases from V and 8 bases from J; junction bases left unmatched: 6. Germline V gene lookup returns CDR1 MNHNY and CDR2 SVGAGI (reference sequence). Written as DNA, the CDR3 is TGTGCCAGCAGCCCGACAGGGGGCCCGGGCTACACCTTC. The encoded protein is CASSPTGGPGYTF.

The rearrangement joins TRBV6-2 or TRBV6-3 to TRBJ2-1, with D possibly TRBD2 on 6 matching bases. V lost 4 bases and J 5 bases, leaving 9 bases between the germline ends. Germline CDR1 MNHEY, CDR2 SVGEGT. This CDR3 comprises 13 residues. The CDR3, as DNA: TGTGCCAGCAGTTGGAGGGGAAACAATGAGCAGTTCTTC. This encodes CASSWRGNNEQFF.

This clone was picked up a small number of times. The gene calls are TRBV6-5 and TRBJ1-6; 7 positions agree with TRBD1. V shed 11 bases, J shed 10 bases, and the junction held 14 bases outside the gene matches. This CDR3 comprises 14 residues. CDR1 MNHEY and CDR2 SVGAGI come from the germline V gene. The CDR3 bases are TGTGCCGGATCTACGGACAGGACTAGCTCACCCCTCCACTTT. It yields the protein CAGSTDRTSSPLHF.

V is TRBV4-3 and J is TRBJ2-7; no reliable D call. V shed 2 bases and J shed 2 bases, with 13 bases lying between them. The CDR3 spans 15 residues. Looked up from germline, CDR1 is LGHNA and CDR2 is YSLEER. The CDR3 here is CASSQQPGAPYEQYF. The CDR3 DNA sequence: TGCGCCAGCAGCCAACAACCAGGTGCCCCCTACGAGCAGTACTTC.

J is TRBJ2-1 and V is TRBV3-1 (or the pseudogene TRBV3-2), with no clear D. The CDR3 length is 16 residues. Germline V gives CDR1 LGHDT, CDR2 YNNKEL (reference sequence). V gave up 3 bases and J gave up 0 bases, with 12 bases separating them. The CDR3 region is CASSQTLGYSYNEQFF. The CDR3 nucleotides read TGTGCCAGCAGCCAGACTCTTGGGTACTCCTACAATGAGCAGTTCTTC.

This chain uses TRBV27 with TRBJ2-2; no reliable D call. The CDR3 is 13 residues long. Germline CDR1 is MNHEY and CDR2 is SMNVEV (reference sequence). With 3 bases removed from V and 8 bases from J, the gap between germline ends came to 10 bases. The CDR3 protein is CASSFSARGELFF. The CDR3 DNA sequence: TGTGCCAGCAGTTTCTCTGCCAGGGGGGAGCTGTTTTTT.

The rearrangement joins TRBV6-5 to TRBJ1-3; TRBD1 agrees at 9 bases. This CDR3 spans 16 amino acids. V lost 2 bases, J lost 5 bases, and 7 bases stayed unmatched. Germline CDR1 is MNHEY and CDR2 is SVGAGI. CDR3 DNA: TGTGCCAGCAGTTACGCCCCGGGACAGGGACGAAACACCATATATTTT. Translated, it gives CASSYAPGQGRNTIYF.